This entry lists 2 T cell receptor beta chains sequenced from one sample in a study of T cells after yellow fever vaccination. TCRdb itself ran the 5' RACE reads through MiXCR, one entry per CDR3 protein. The sample holds about 350,000 distinct CDR3 sequences, around 13% seen once. Material: CD4+ T cells sorted from PBMCs, obtained 15 days after the yellow fever booster vaccination. The receptor source for this set is a man aged 18-30 years who received the YFV17D yellow fever vaccine.

This clonotype was counted only a few times. This chain joins TRBV6-2 or TRBV6-3 and TRBJ1-2; no firm D call. The CDR3 loop spans 13 amino acids. CDR1 is MNHEY, CDR2 SVGEGT, per germline. The germline V and J ends were trimmed by 4 bases and 2 bases, with 8 bases remaining between them. CDR3 in amino acids: CASSSTRNYGYTF. The CDR3 coding sequence is TGTGCCAGCAGTTCTACCCGAAACTATGGCTACACCTTC.

This clonotype appeared a few times. The CDR3 spells CASSFTGGDGYTF. CDR3 DNA sequence: TGTGCCAGCAGCTTCACAGGAGGGGATGGCTACACCTTC. The chain recombines TRBV11-3 with TRBJ1-2, with a tentative D call TRBD1 (5 bases). V lost 3 bases to trimming and J lost 6 bases, with 11 bases between them. CDR3 size: 13 residues. Germline V gives CDR1 SGHNT, CDR2 YENEEA.